The rows below give T cell receptor beta chains drawn from one sample of a study of T cell responses to AZD1222 COVID-19 vaccine. The data were produced by immunoSEQ multiplex PCR, yet TCRdb's version contains in-frame clones alone and is incomplete. The sample consists of approximately 190,000 clones, about 94% of them appearing once. Sequenced here: peripheral blood, sampled 28 days after the second AZD1222 dose. These receptors originate from an adult who received the AZD1222 COVID-19 vaccine. Each CDR3 is given with its conserved first and last residue. A D gene is named only where the DNA matches it firmly. Size tells how often a clone was seen (once, few, many) or the class of an expanded clone, and some rows leave it out.

abundance,d_gene,v_gene,len,j_gene,CDR3nt,CDR3aa
-,-,TRBV27,18,TRBJ1-6,TGTGCCAGCAGTTTGAGTCGGGCGCTTGTCTCCTATAATTCACCCCTCCACTTT,CASSLSRALVSYNSPLHF
-,TRBD1,TRBV5-4,15,TRBJ2-5,TGTGCCAGCAGCTCGGCATTGACAGGGATCGTGACCCAGTACTTC,CASSSALTGIVTQYF
-,-,TRBV19,13,TRBJ2-1,TGTGCCAGTAGTATCACAGGGTCCAATGAGCAGTTCTTC,CASSITGSNEQFF
-,TRBD2,TRBV6-6,17,TRBJ2-3,TGTGCCAGCAGTCTAGCGGGGGGGTTCTCTAGCACAGATACGCAGTATTTT,CASSLAGGFSSTDTQYF
-,-,TRBV5-1,13,TRBJ1-2,TGCGCCAGCTCGACAGGAGGTCGTGGCGGCTACACCTTC,CASSTGGRGGYTF
-,TRBD1,TRBV15,15,TRBJ1-6,TGTGCCACCAGCAGAGATGGACAGGGGAATTCACCCCTCCACTTT,CATSRDGQGNSPLHF
once,-,TRBV9,13,TRBJ2-7,TGTGCCAGCAGCCCACCAGTCCCCTACGAGCAGTACTTC,CASSPPVPYEQYF
once,TRBD2,TRBV9,15,TRBJ2-1,TGTGCCAGCAGCGTAGTCGGAGCGGGGGGGAATGAGCAGTTCTTC,CASSVVGAGGNEQFF
-,-,TRBV7-8,15,TRBJ1-5,TGTGCCAGCAGCCCAAGGGCGGGGCAGAATCAGCCCCAGCATTTT,CASSPRAGQNQPQHF
-,TRBD1,TRBV25-1,15,TRBJ1-2,TGTGCCAGCAGGGACGGACAGGGCGGCGACTATGGCTACACCTTC,CASRDGQGGDYGYTF
-,TRBD1,TRBV6-2/TRBV6-3,16,TRBJ1-4,TGTGCCAGCAGTGGACAGGGGGTACGAAAGAGACGAGGAGAATTTTTT,CASSGQGVRKRRGEFF
-,-,TRBV7-2,16,TRBJ2-5,TGTGCCAGCAGCTTCGGCGGGACCCCGAGGAGGGAGACCCAGTACTTC,CASSFGGTPRRETQYF
-,TRBD1,TRBV18,15,TRBJ2-7,TGTGCCAGCTCACGACAACCGGGACAGGGCAACGAGCAGTACTTC,CASSRQPGQGNEQYF
-,-,TRBV6-4,14,TRBJ1-2,TGTGCCAGCAGGGTCCGACGGGTCGCGGGGGGCTACACCTTC,CASRVRRVAGGYTF
-,-,TRBV2,12,TRBJ2-5,TGTGCCAGCCAGGACTCGCTAGGGACCCAGTACTTC,CASQDSLGTQYF
-,-,TRBV18,15,TRBJ1-1,TGTGCCAGCTCGTTGGAGTCGGGGGGCGAAACCGAAGCTTTCTTT,CASSLESGGETEAFF